The clone carrying this T cell receptor (beta chain) has only one observation. What it binds is not known. PCR used 60 Vbeta primers and 13 Jbeta primers. The table came from immunoSEQ multiplex PCR; TCRdb's copy has only in-frame clones and leaves some out. This table has over 130,000 clones, approximately 80% appearing once. The record originates from a study of cytomegalovirus exposure and HLA in healthy donors. Study-level results: Later analysis suggested links between common viral pathogens and several top significant clusters. Per a prior analysis, the majority of TCR beta V segments were productive roughly 87% or roughly 30% of the time. Cytomegalovirus association was listed for 170 or so TCR beta chains. DRB1 showed the most TCR associations and HLA-C the fewest in a later analysis, as rates varied by HLA locus.

With 6 bases clipped from V and 1 base from J, the junction kept 11 bases outside the gene matches. This CDR3 is built from 17 residues. Germline V lookup: CDR1 MGHRA, CDR2 YSYEKL. J is TRBJ1-1 and V is TRBV4-1; 10 nucleotides align to TRBD1. The sequence derives from a man in his thirties or forties in good health and CMV-seropositive. Sequences were obtained from PBMCs. CDR3 DNA sequence: TGCGCCAGCAGTCAGAGGACAGGGGGGTTTTCGAACACTGAAGCTTTCTTT. Its protein product is CASSQRTGGFSNTEAFF.